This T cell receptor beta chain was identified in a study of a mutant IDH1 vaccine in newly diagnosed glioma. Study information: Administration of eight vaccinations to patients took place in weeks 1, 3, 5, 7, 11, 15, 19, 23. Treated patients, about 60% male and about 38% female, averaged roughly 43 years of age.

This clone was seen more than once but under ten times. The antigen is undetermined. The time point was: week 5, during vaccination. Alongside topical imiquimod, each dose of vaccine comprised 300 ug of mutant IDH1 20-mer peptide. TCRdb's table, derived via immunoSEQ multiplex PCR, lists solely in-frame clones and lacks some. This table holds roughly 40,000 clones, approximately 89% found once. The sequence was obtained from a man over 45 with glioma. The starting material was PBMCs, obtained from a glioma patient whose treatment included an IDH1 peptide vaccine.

The CDR3 nucleotides are TGCGCCAGCAGCAAGGATAGCGGCTACGAGCAGTACTTC. This sequence encodes CASSKDSGYEQYF. The chain employs TRBV4-1 and TRBJ2-7; the D gene is possibly TRBD2 (6 bases). The V end was cut by 5 bases, the J end by 3 bases, with 11 bases between. The CDR3 runs to 13 residues. CDR1 and CDR2 from the germline V gene are MGHRA and YSYEKL.